The entry below describes one TCR beta chain. This clone was observed a handful of times. Its antigen target is currently unknown. No per-base quality is available; no much larger clone lies one base away. Libraries came from the immunoSEQ multiplex PCR assay. As stored in TCRdb, this immuneACCESS dataset retains in-frame rearrangements with V and J assigned. A fraction of the clones does not appear; measured against another copy, unresolved V genes explain less than half of the discrepancy, and the remainder lacks a known reason. In this sample the table shows roughly 80,000 clones, 70% to 90% of which occur a single time. Around 5.7% of the sample belongs to the ten largest clones. The CDR3 holds 13 amino acids from the cysteine to the phenylalanine. Solely the CDR3 DNA is kept, with 39 bases framed from the first base. The germline V gene (reference sequence) sets CDR1 to SEHNR and CDR2 to FQNEAQ. V and J lose 5 bases and 3 bases, and a span of 8 bases separates them.

This sample was taken from a study of control samples from healthy donors and cancer patients (TCRdb year 2020). The chain is encoded by TRBV7-9 joined to TRBJ1-3; the D gene is not confidently resolved. The sequenced material came from blood. The receptor comes from a woman in her 50s in good health. The CDR3 loop reads CASSKEYGNTIYF. In nucleotide form, the sequence is TGTGCCAGCAGCAAAGAATATGGAAACACCATATATTTT.